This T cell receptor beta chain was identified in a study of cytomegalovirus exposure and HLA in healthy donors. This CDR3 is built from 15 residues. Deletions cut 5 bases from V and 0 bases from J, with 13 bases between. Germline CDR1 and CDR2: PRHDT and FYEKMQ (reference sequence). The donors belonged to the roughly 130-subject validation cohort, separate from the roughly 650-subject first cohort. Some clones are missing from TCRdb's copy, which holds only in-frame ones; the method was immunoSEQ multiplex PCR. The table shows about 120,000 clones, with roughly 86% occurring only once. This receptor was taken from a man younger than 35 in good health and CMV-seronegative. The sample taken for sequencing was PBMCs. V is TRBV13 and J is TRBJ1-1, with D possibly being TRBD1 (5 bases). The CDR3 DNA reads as TGTGCCAGCAGCCCCACCGTAGGGGTGAACACTGAAGCTTTCTTT. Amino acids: CASSPTVGVNTEAFF.